The 28 T cell receptor beta chains reported below all come from one sample, sequenced in a study of naive and memory T cell subsets. General observations from the study: Naive repertoires, especially CD8, held a few larger clonotypes, possibly memory cells re-expressing CD45RA.

An equimolar mix of two oligonucleotides served as the beta constant-region primer for TRBC1 and TRBC2. Four rounds of PCR amplified the ligated cDNA using nested alpha and beta constant-region primers plus SP2. A single record per CDR3 protein comes from TCRdb applying MiXCR to the UMI-ligation and nested PCR reads. The data hold about 150,000 distinct CDR3 sequences, with about 23% observed a single time. Which antigens these TCRs recognize remains unknown. Sample: naive CD4+ T cells from blood. The receptors come from a human donor in good health.

This sequence joins TRBV7-2 and TRBJ2-3; TRBD1 or TRBD2 may be the D gene (6 bases each). The CDR3 length is 12 residues. V was shortened by 4 bases and J by 10 bases, with 12 bases between the two germline ends. Germline lookup yields CDR1 SGHTA and CDR2 FQGNSA. The CDR3 here is CASSSPGAAQYF. Here the CDR3 DNA reads TGTGCCAGCAGCTCCCCGGGGGCAGCGCAGTATTTT.

The V call is TRBV7-2, the J call TRBJ1-2; D remains ambiguous. The germline V and J ends were trimmed by 3 bases and 2 bases, with 4 bases remaining between them. Germline V lookup: CDR1 SGHTA, CDR2 FQGNSA. CDR3 length equals 12 residues. The DNA of the CDR3 is TGTGCCAGCAGCTTGCTAAACTATGGCTACACCTTC. It translates to CASSLLNYGYTF.

This clonotype occurred many times. The CDR3 bases are TGTGCCAGCAGTTTACAGGGCATAACTGAAGCTTTCTTT. As protein: CASSLQGITEAFF. J is TRBJ1-1 and V is TRBV27; TRBD1 is a possible D gene (5 bases). Germline values: CDR1 MNHEY, CDR2 SMNVEV (reference sequence). CDR3 length: 13 residues. Deletions cut 2 bases from V and 5 bases from J, with 9 bases between.

This chain connects TRBV11-2 to TRBJ2-1; 12 nucleotides align to TRBD2. CDR3 length equals 17 residues. V trimming: 1 base; J trimming: 3 bases; junction bases outside the gene matches: 4. The V gene's germline CDR1 is SGHAT and CDR2 FQNNGV. DNA of the CDR3: TGTGCCAGCAGCTTAGGACTAGCGGGAGTAATCTACAATGAGCAGTTCTTC. Translated, it gives CASSLGLAGVIYNEQFF.

The rearrangement uses TRBV29-1 and TRBJ1-1; no clear D. The CDR3 spans 14 residues. Deletions cut 2 bases from V and 1 base from J, with 11 bases between. CDR1 is SQVTM, CDR2 ANQGSEA, per germline. The CDR3 DNA sequence: TGCAGCGTTGAAAGACTTCTTTCGAACACTGAAGCTTTCTTT. Its translation: CSVERLLSNTEAFF.

Many counts were recorded for this clonotype. V gene TRBV12-5 combines with J gene TRBJ2-1, with D uncertain. The V and J ends lost 6 bases and 3 bases respectively, with 9 bases between them. The CDR3 extends over 13 amino acids. Germline CDR1 and CDR2: LGHNT and FRNRAP. CDR3 sequence reads: CASGGPRYNEQFF. Here the CDR3 DNA reads TGTGCTAGTGGCGGACCCCGCTACAATGAGCAGTTCTTC.

The gene calls are TRBV7-2 and TRBJ2-7, with a possible D match to TRBD2 (6 bases). CDR3 size: 14 residues. Trimming cost V 6 bases and J 3 bases, with 15 bases left between them. The germline gives CDR1 SGHTA, CDR2 FQGNSA. DNA for the CDR3: TGTGCCAGCAGAGGCCCGGGAGAGTTCTACGAGCAGTACTTC. As protein: CASRGPGEFYEQYF.

The chain employs TRBV28 and TRBJ1-4, with 9 bases aligning to TRBD1. The V and J ends lost 6 bases and 8 bases, in that order; junction bases with no gene match: 7. CDR3 size: 14 residues. Germline CDR1 reads MDHEN; CDR2 reads SYDVKM. In DNA, the CDR3 is TGTGCCAGCAGGCACAGGGGGCTCGGAGAAAAACTGTTTTTT. This gives the protein CASRHRGLGEKLFF.

The chain combines TRBV10-3 with TRBJ2-2, with 8 bases matching TRBD1. In germline, CDR1 is ENHRY, CDR2 SYGVKD. J was trimmed by 6 bases and V by 10 bases; bases with no gene match: 10. CDR3 size: 14 residues. CDR3 region: CATEQGVSPGELFF. CDR3 DNA: TGTGCCACCGAACAGGGGGTTTCTCCCGGGGAGCTGTTTTTT.

The gene calls are TRBV10-2 and TRBJ2-3; TRBD1 or TRBD2 may be the D gene (5 bases each). Germline V gene sequence: CDR1 WSHSY, CDR2 SAAADI. The CDR3 totals 15 residues. The V and J ends lost 4 bases and 1 base respectively, with 12 bases between them. The CDR3 region is CASSVGPGRTDTQYF. The CDR3 DNA follows: TGCGCCAGCAGTGTGGGACCGGGACGCACAGATACGCAGTATTTT.

The sample holds a few counts of this clonotype. The CDR3 nucleotides read TGTGCCAGCAGTTTATCAGGCTTCACTGAAGCTTTCTTT. As protein: CASSLSGFTEAFF. The genes are TRBV28 and TRBJ1-1; D remains ambiguous. Germline V gene sequence: CDR1 MDHEN, CDR2 SYDVKM. With 1 base removed from V and 4 bases from J, the gap between germline ends came to 7 bases. CDR3 size: 13 residues.

This clonotype was counted at least ten times. The chain joins TRBV18 to TRBJ2-7; D uncertain. This CDR3 is built from 14 residues. Trimming pared 1 base from V and 1 base from J, leaving 8 bases between. Germline CDR1 KGHSH, CDR2 LQKENI. Here the CDR3 DNA reads TGTGCCAGCTCACCACGTACGGATTCCTACGAGCAGTACTTC. Its protein product is CASSPRTDSYEQYF.

The chain has TRBV7-2 and TRBJ2-5; a possible D gene is TRBD2 (6 bases). The V and J ends lost 2 bases and 4 bases respectively, with 11 bases between them. This CDR3 is built from 14 residues. CDR1 SGHTA and CDR2 FQGNSA come from the germline V gene. The CDR3 DNA reads as TGTGCCAGCAGCTTACCGCGGAGGGCAGAGACCCAGTACTTC. Its protein is CASSLPRRAETQYF.

The V gene is TRBV12-3 or TRBV12-4, the J gene TRBJ2-1; D possibly corresponds to TRBD1 (6 bases). CDR3 length: 15 amino acids. V gave up 1 base and J gave up 2 bases, with 9 bases separating them. The CDR3 nucleotides are TGTGCCAGCAGTTTAGACCAGGGGACCTACAATGAGCAGTTCTTC. It translates to CASSLDQGTYNEQFF.

V gene TRBV20-1 combines with J gene TRBJ2-7; 9 bases are shared with TRBD2. Trimming at V came to 0 bases and at J to 0 bases, leaving 6 bases not matched to a gene. Germline CDR1 is DFQATT and CDR2 is SNEGSKA (reference sequence). The CDR3 is 16 residues long. In DNA form, the CDR3 reads TGCAGTGCTAGAGACGTAGCGGGAGACAGCTCCTACGAGCAGTACTTC. This codes for CSARDVAGDSSYEQYF.

This clonotype was seen a single time. The genes are TRBV6-1 and TRBJ1-2, with TRBD1 matching over 9 bases. Germline-derived CDR1 and CDR2 are MNHNS and SASEGT. The CDR3 sequence is 15 residues long. The V and J ends lost 0 bases and 5 bases, in that order; junction bases with no gene match: 4. The CDR3 sequence: CASSEAFGTGYGYTF. DNA for the CDR3: TGTGCCAGCAGTGAAGCGTTTGGGACAGGGTATGGCTACACCTTC.

This sequence joins TRBV6-5 and TRBJ1-1; D is uncertain. The V end was cut by 2 bases, the J end by 6 bases, with 7 bases between. There are 12 residues in the CDR3. Germline CDR1 is MNHEY and CDR2 is SVGAGI. In DNA, the CDR3 is TGTGCCAGCAGTTACGGTGGTGCTGAAGCTTTCTTT. Amino acid sequence: CASSYGGAEAFF.

The chain combines TRBV5-1 with TRBJ2-3; 13 nucleotides align to TRBD2. The germline V gene has CDR1 SGHRS and CDR2 YFSETQ. With V trimmed by 4 bases and J by 6 bases, 8 bases remained unmatched. The CDR3 extends over 16 amino acids. CDR3 sequence (DNA): TGCGCCAGCAGCGCGGGACTAGCGGGGACTTTTGATACGCAGTATTTT. This encodes CASSAGLAGTFDTQYF.

Here the CDR3 DNA reads TGTGCCAGCAAGGCTAGCGGGATCTACGAGCAGTACTTC. Its protein is CASKASGIYEQYF. The V gene is TRBV11-2, the J gene TRBJ2-7, with 9 bases matching TRBD2. The CDR3 length is 13 residues. Germline CDR1 reads SGHAT; CDR2 reads FQNNGV. The J segment lost 3 bases and the V segment lost 7 bases, leaving 4 bases of the junction unmatched.

This clonotype was found a few times. The chain carries TRBV28 and TRBJ2-3; the match to TRBD2 covers 7 bases. The CDR3 extends over 12 amino acids. V trimming: 6 bases; J trimming: 7 bases; junction bases outside the gene matches: 4. Germline CDR1 and CDR2: MDHEN and SYDVKM. The CDR3 loop reads CASRGGKNTQYF. The CDR3 DNA reads TGTGCCAGCAGGGGAGGGAAAAATACGCAGTATTTT.

This chain joins TRBV7-6 and TRBJ1-6; a weak D match, TRBD1 (5 bases). The CDR3 extends over 14 amino acids. The V and J ends lost 5 bases and 9 bases respectively, with 14 bases between them. Germline V lookup: CDR1 SGHVS, CDR2 FNYEAQ. The CDR3 DNA sequence: TGTGCCAGCAGCAACACAGGAAACCGTTCACCCCTCCACTTT. Amino acid sequence: CASSNTGNRSPLHF.

V is TRBV6-2 or TRBV6-3 and J is TRBJ2-4, with a tentative D call TRBD2 (6 bases). CDR1 MNHEY and CDR2 SVGEGT come from the germline V gene. There are 16 residues in the CDR3. The V end lost 7 bases, the J end lost 3 bases, and 19 bases lay between the germline ends. CDR3 sequence: CASNPPGAPFKNIQYF. The CDR3 coding sequence is TGTGCCAGCAACCCACCGGGAGCTCCTTTCAAAAACATTCAGTACTTC.

The chain combines TRBV7-9 with TRBJ1-5; 7 bases are a match to TRBD1. This CDR3 is built from 17 residues. The V gene's germline CDR1 is SEHNR and CDR2 FQNEAQ (reference sequence). Trimming removed 1 base from V and 3 bases from J; junction bases left unmatched: 9. The CDR3 sequence: CASSLGLAGGNNQPQHF. The CDR3, as DNA: TGTGCCAGCAGCTTAGGTCTAGCAGGGGGGAACAATCAGCCCCAGCATTTT.

The chain links TRBV9 to TRBJ2-1, with unresolved D. Germline lookup yields CDR1 SGDLS and CDR2 YYNGEE. The CDR3 is 13 residues long. Trimming removed 4 bases from V and 7 bases from J, with 12 bases in between. The CDR3 loop is CASSPPTENEQFF. The DNA of the CDR3 is TGTGCCAGCAGCCCCCCGACTGAGAATGAGCAGTTCTTC.

The chain links TRBV7-9 to TRBJ2-6; 7 nucleotides align to TRBD2. The trim removed 0 bases at V and 4 bases at J, leaving 3 bases unmatched. The CDR3 is made up of 16 amino acids. Per the germline V gene, CDR1 is SEHNR and CDR2 is FQNEAQ (reference sequence). This chain's CDR3 is CASSLAREGGANVLTF. Here the CDR3 DNA reads TGTGCCAGCAGCTTAGCCAGGGAGGGAGGGGCCAACGTCCTGACTTTC.

The rearrangement uses TRBV7-2 and TRBJ2-7; 9 positions agree with TRBD2. V was clipped by 0 bases and J by 4 bases; unmatched bases: 4. This CDR3 has 15 residues. Germline values: CDR1 SGHTA, CDR2 FQGNSA. The CDR3 nucleotides read TGTGCCAGCAGCTTAGCCTCTAGCGGGATGTACGAGCAGTACTTC. It codes for CASSLASSGMYEQYF.

The V and J genes are TRBV19 and TRBJ1-2, with D possibly TRBD1 on 5 matching bases. There are 13 residues in the CDR3. Germline loops: CDR1 LNHDA, CDR2 SQIVND (reference sequence). The germline V and J ends were trimmed by 6 bases and 3 bases, with 11 bases remaining between them. The chain's CDR3 is CASSVTGDYGYTF. DNA of the CDR3: TGTGCCAGTAGCGTAACAGGAGACTATGGCTACACCTTC.

Ten or more counts support this clonotype. The chain uses TRBV6-5 and TRBJ2-2, with D unclear. V lost 2 bases, J lost 0 bases, and 7 bases lay in between. The CDR3 is 15 residues long. Germline CDR1 MNHEY, CDR2 SVGAGI. The chain's CDR3 is CASSYGRTNTGELFF. The CDR3 DNA reads TGTGCCAGCAGTTACGGCAGAACGAACACCGGGGAGCTGTTTTTT.